This TCR beta chain came from a study of blood T cell repertoires in COVID-19. Study as a whole: Researchers got acute and convalescent COVID-19 samples from the United States, Italy and Spain. From T cells, B-cell-depleted T cells, or PBMCs came the material, which was cDNA or gDNA.

This CDR3 is 15 amino acids long. The V gene end was trimmed by 2 bases and the J gene end by 12 bases; junction bases not matched to a gene: 15. The germline gives CDR1 MNHNY, CDR2 SVGAGI (reference sequence). Methods used by the authors: How many nucleated cells were present was estimated from reference gene primer amplification. TCRdb's copy holds only in-frame clones and misses some; the assay was immunoSEQ multiplex PCR. The D gene and trimming were derived from the DNA, and the V and J assignments and clone size from that table. The sample carries roughly 140,000 clones, 76% recorded once. Sequencing used peripheral blood. The TCR sequence derives from an elderly woman with acute or convalescent COVID-19. V is TRBV6-6 and J is TRBJ1-1; TRBD1 matches 7 bases. CDR3 nucleotides: TGTGCCAGCAGTTACGACTCGAGGGGAATGGGACAGCCTTTCTTT. Encoded protein: CASSYDSRGMGQPFF.